The clone carrying this TCR beta chain was seen ten or more times. This sample stems from a study of T cells after posttransplantation cyclophosphamide. The assay was immunoSEQ multiplex PCR, and TCRdb's table has in-frame clones only and misses some. The sample was found to contain 4,000 to 4,500 clones, and every one recurs. Busulfan-fludarabine conditioning, marrow transplant, and cyclophosphamide on days +3 and +4 were administered. CDR1 and CDR2 (germline): WNHNN, SYGVQD (reference sequence). The CDR3 contains 14 residues. Losses at the gene ends were 6 bases for V and 6 bases for J; bases not matched to a gene: 4.

The sequencing used PBMCs, collected after allogeneic stem cell transplant with posttransplant cyclophosphamide. The receptor comes from a female patient younger than 35 who received an allogeneic stem cell transplant from an unrelated donor, was CMV-positive, and had acute GVHD only. Some T cells may originate from the graft donor. The chain joins TRBV10-1 to TRBJ2-2; TRBD2 agrees at 10 bases. The CDR3 DNA is TGCGCCAGCAGCCCTAGCGGGAGAGCCGGGGAGCTGTTTTTT. This gives the protein CASSPSGRAGELFF.